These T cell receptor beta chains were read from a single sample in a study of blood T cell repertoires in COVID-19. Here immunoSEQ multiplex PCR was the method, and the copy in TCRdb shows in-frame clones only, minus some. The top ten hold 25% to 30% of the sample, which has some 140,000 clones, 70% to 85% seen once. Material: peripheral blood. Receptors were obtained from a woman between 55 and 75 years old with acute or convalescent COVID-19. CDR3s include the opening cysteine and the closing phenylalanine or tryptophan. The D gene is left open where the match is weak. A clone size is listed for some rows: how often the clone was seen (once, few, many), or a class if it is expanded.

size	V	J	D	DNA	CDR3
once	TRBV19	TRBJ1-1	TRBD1	TGTGCCAGTAGTAACCCCGGGACAGGGGCGACTGAAGCTTTCTTT	CASSNPGTGATEAFF
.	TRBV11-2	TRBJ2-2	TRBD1	TGTGCCAGCAGCCCAGGCCCCGGGACAGGGAGGGCCGGGGAGCTGTTTTTT	CASSPGPGTGRAGELFF
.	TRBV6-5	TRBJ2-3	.	TGTGCCAGCAGTACTCAGACAGGCACAGATACGCAGTATTTT	CASSTQTGTDTQYF
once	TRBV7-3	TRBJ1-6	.	TGTGCCAGCAGCTTAATGGCCGGGGGAAATAATTCACCCCTCCACTTT	CASSLMAGGNNSPLHF
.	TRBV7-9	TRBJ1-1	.	TGTGCCAGCAGCCACTTGATGAACACTGAAGCTTTCTTT	CASSHLMNTEAFF
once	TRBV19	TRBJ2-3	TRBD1	TGTGCCAGTAGTACGACCGGACAGGGGGTGACAGATACGCAGTATTTT	CASSTTGQGVTDTQYF
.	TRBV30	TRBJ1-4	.	TGTGCCTGGAGGGAGGGGACTAATGAAAAACTGTTTTTT	CAWREGTNEKLFF
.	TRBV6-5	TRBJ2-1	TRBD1	TGTGCCAGCAGACGACAGGGGAGTTTCAATGAGCAGTTCTTC	CASRRQGSFNEQFF
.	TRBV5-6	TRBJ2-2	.	TGTGCCAGCAGCTCCCAGCGATCCGGGGAGCTGTTTTTT	CASSSQRSGELFF
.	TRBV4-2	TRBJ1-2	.	TGTGCCAGCAGCCGCGAAGATACAGCCTATCTCTATGGCTACACCTTC	CASSREDTAYLYGYTF
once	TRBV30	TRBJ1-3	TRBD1	TGTGCCTGGAATGGACAGGGATTAGACACCATATATTTT	CAWNGQGLDTIYF
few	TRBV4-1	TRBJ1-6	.	TGCGCCAGCAGCCGGCTGCGGGTTTCCTATAATTCACCCCTCCACTTT	CASSRLRVSYNSPLHF
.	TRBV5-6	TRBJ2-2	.	TGTGCCAGCAGCTTCGGCACCGGGGAGCTGTTTTTT	CASSFGTGELFF
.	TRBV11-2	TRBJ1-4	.	TGTGCCAGCAGCCGAGAACGGGCAACTAATGAAAAACTGTTTTTT	CASSRERATNEKLFF
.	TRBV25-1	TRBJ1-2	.	TGTGCCAGCAGTGAGACAGATGGCTACACCTTC	CASSETDGYTF
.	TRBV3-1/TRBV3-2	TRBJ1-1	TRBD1	TGTGCCAGCAGCCAGGGTGGGGACAGGGGGCCCATGAACACTGAAGCTTTCTTT	CASSQGGDRGPMNTEAFF
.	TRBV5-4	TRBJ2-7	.	TGTGCCAGCAGCTTTAGGACAGACTACGAGCAGTACTTC	CASSFRTDYEQYF
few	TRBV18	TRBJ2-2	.	TGTGCCAGCTCACCACGAGGCGGGGGCCTGAACACCGGGGAGCTGTTTTTT	CASSPRGGGLNTGELFF
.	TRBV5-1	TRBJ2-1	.	TGCGCCAGCAGCCCAAGAACAGGAGCCAGCTCCTACAATGAGCAGTTCTTC	CASSPRTGASSYNEQFF
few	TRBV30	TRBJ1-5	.	TGTGCCTGGAGTGTACAAGACAATCAGCCCCAGCATTTT	CAWSVQDNQPQHF
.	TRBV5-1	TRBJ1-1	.	TGCGCCAGCAGCTTGGACAGGGACGTATCTTCCACTGAAGCTTTCTTT	CASSLDRDVSSTEAFF
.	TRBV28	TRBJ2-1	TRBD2	TGTGCCAGCCGAAGCGGGGGCCCTTCCAATGAGCAGTTCTTC	CASRSGGPSNEQFF
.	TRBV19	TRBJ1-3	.	TGTGCCAGTAGTATCGGGGGACCTGGAAACACCATATATTTT	CASSIGGPGNTIYF
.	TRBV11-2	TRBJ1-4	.	TGTGCCAGCAGCTTAGCCGCAGGGCCCGAAAAACTGTTTTTT	CASSLAAGPEKLFF
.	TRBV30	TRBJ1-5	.	TGTGCCTGGGGAAGGAGGAATCAGCCCCAGCATTTT	CAWGRRNQPQHF
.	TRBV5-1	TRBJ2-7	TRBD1	TGCGCCAGCAGCTCGGGACAGGGGAGAAGGTTGGACGAGCAGTACTTC	CASSSGQGRRLDEQYF
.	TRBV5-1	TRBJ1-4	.	TGCGCCAGCAGTACAGGACGGTATGAAAAACTGTTTTTT	CASSTGRYEKLFF
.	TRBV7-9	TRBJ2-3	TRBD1	TGTGCCAGCAGCTTGGGGGCGACAGGGGGCCGCACAGATACGCAGTATTTT	CASSLGATGGRTDTQYF
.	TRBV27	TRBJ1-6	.	TGTGCCAGCAGTTCGAACGACAGGTCTAATTCACCCCTCCACTTT	CASSSNDRSNSPLHF
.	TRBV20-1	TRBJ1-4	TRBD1	TGCAGTGCTAACAGGGGTGAAAAACTGTTTTTT	CSANRGEKLFF
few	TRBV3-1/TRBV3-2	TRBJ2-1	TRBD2	TGTGCCAGCAGCCAAGGGACTAGCGGGGGGGCCGGCTTCTATGAGCAGTTCTTC	CASSQGTSGGAGFYEQFF
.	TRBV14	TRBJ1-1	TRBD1	TGTGCCAGCAGCCAAGAACAGGGGTCTATAATGAACACTGAAGCTTTCTTT	CASSQEQGSIMNTEAFF
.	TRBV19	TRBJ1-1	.	TGTGCCAGTACCCGACGGGGTGAGGCTGAAGCTTTCTTT	CASTRRGEAEAFF
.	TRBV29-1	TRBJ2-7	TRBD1	TGCAGCACCCTGGAGGCAGGGGGCCCCTACGAGCAGTACTTC	CSTLEAGGPYEQYF
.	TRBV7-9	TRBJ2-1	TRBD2	TGTGCCAGCAGCTTAACGAGCGGGGGTAAGGATGAGCAGTTCTTC	CASSLTSGGKDEQFF
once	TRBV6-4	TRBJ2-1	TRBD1	TGTGCCAGCAGTGACTTCGGGACAGGGGGCTTTAATGAGCAGTTCTTC	CASSDFGTGGFNEQFF
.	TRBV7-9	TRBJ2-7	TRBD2	TGTGCCAGCAGCTTTAGCGGGGGGGCCTACGAGCAGTACTTC	CASSFSGGAYEQYF
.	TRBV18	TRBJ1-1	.	TGTGCCAGCTCCCGGGACACGAACACTGAAGCTTTCTTT	CASSRDTNTEAFF
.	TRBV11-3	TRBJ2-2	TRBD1	TGTGCCAGCAGCAAACAGGGGTACACCGGGGAGCTGTTTTTT	CASSKQGYTGELFF
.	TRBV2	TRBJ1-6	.	TGTGCCAGCGATGGCCCCAGCTCCTATAATTCACCCCTCCACTTT	CASDGPSSYNSPLHF
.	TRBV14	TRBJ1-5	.	TGTGCCAGCAGCCAACAGGGTTCCAATCAGCCCCAGCATTTT	CASSQQGSNQPQHF
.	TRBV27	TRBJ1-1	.	TGTGCCAGCAGGTTGAGTGGACAACTCCGGACTGAAGCTTTCTTT	CASRLSGQLRTEAFF
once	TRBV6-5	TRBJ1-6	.	TGTGCCAGCAGGCCGACCGGGATGCCCTACTCACCCCTCCACTTT	CASRPTGMPYSPLHF
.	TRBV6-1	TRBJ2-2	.	TGTGCCAGCAGTGGGTTTACTAGTCGCGACACCGGGGAGCTGTTTTTT	CASSGFTSRDTGELFF
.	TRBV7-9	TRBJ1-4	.	TGTGCCAGCAGCTACGACAGCGCTAATGAAAAACTGTTTTTT	CASSYDSANEKLFF
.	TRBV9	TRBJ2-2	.	TGTGCCAGCAGCGCCACAGTGAACACCGGGGAGCTGTTTTTT	CASSATVNTGELFF
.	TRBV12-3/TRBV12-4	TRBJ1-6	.	TGTGCCAGCAGCTCGGCCCAGGATCCCCTCCACTTT	CASSSAQDPLHF
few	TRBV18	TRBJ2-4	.	TGTGCCAGCTCAGCCGGGACATTAGCCAAAAACATTCAGTACTTC	CASSAGTLAKNIQYF
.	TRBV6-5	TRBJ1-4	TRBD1	TGTGCCACAGCTCGAGTGGGACAGTATAATGAAAAACTGTTTTTT	CATARVGQYNEKLFF
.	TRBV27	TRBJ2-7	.	TGTGCCAGCAGTTTATACTGGGGCCCCTACGAGCAGTACTTC	CASSLYWGPYEQYF
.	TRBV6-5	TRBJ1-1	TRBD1	TGTGCCAGCAGTAGTCAGGGGGCTCTCACTGAAGCTTTCTTT	CASSSQGALTEAFF
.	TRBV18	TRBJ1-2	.	TGTGCCAGCTCAAGCGGGACGGACCTCTATGGCTACACCTTC	CASSSGTDLYGYTF
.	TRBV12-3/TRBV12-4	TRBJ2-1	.	TGTGCCAGCAGTCCCATCAATGAGCAGTTCTTC	CASSPINEQFF
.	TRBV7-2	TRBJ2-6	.	TGTGCCAGCAGCTTAGTGGGGGGTTATGGGGCCAACGTCCTGACTTTC	CASSLVGGYGANVLTF
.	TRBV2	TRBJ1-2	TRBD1	TGTGCCAGCAGTCGGGACAGGAAGTATGGCTACACCTTC	CASSRDRKYGYTF